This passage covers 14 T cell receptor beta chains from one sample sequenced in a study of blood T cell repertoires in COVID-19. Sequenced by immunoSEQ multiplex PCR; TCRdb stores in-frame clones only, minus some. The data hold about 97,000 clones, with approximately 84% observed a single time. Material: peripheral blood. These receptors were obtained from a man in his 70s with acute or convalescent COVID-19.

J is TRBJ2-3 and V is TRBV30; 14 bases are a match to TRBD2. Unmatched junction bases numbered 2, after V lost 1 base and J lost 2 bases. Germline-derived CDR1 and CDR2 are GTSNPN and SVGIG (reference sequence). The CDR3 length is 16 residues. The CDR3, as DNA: TGTGCCTGGAGTGGACTAGCGGGAGGGACCACAGATACGCAGTATTTT. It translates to CAWSGLAGGTTDTQYF.

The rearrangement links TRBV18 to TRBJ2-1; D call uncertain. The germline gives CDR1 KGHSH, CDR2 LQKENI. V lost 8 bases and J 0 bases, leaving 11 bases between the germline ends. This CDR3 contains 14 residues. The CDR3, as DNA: TGTGCCAGCGCAATTCCCAGCTCCTACAATGAGCAGTTCTTC. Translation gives CASAIPSSYNEQFF.

The CDR3 loop reads CASVAGAGGYTF. The CDR3 DNA is TGTGCCAGCGTCGCGGGGGCGGGGGGCTACACCTTC. V and J are TRBV12-3 or TRBV12-4 and TRBJ1-2; weak D call: TRBD1 (6 bases). Trimming cost V 8 bases and J 8 bases, with 15 bases left between them. The CDR3 covers 12 residues.

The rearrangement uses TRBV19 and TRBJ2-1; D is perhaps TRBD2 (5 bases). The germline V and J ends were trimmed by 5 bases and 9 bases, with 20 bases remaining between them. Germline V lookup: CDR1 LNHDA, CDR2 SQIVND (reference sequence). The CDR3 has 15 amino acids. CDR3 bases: TGTGCCAGTAGTTCCCAGGATAGTGGCGGGCGTGAGCAGTTCTTC. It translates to CASSSQDSGGREQFF.

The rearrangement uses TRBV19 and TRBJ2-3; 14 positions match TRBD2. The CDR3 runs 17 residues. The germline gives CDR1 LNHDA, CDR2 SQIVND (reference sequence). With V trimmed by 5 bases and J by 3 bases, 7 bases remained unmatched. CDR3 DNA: TGTGCCAGTAGTTCCGGGACTAGCGGGAGAAGAACAGATACGCAGTATTTT. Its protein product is CASSSGTSGRRTDTQYF.

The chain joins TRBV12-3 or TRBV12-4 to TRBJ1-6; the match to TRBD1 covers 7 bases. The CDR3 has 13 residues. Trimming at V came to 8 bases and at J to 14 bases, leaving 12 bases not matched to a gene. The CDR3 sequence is CASCEDRRFALHF. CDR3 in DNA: TGTGCCAGCTGTGAGGACAGGAGGTTCGCCCTCCACTTT.

CDR3 bases: TGTGCCAGCATCCCGACAGGGTCAAATCAGCCCCAGCATTTT. Amino acids: CASIPTGSNQPQHF. The chain uses TRBV6-5 and TRBJ1-5; 7 bases are a match to TRBD1. The germline V gene has CDR1 MNHEY and CDR2 SVGAGI. The trim removed 7 bases at V and 4 bases at J, leaving 7 bases unmatched. The CDR3 extends over 14 amino acids.

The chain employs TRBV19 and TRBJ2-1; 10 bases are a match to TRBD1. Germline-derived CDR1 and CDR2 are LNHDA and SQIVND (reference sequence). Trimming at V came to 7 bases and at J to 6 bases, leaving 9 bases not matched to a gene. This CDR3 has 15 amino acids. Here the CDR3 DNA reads TGTGCCAGTAACCACGACAGGGGGCTTCGCAATGAGCAGTTCTTC. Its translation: CASNHDRGLRNEQFF.

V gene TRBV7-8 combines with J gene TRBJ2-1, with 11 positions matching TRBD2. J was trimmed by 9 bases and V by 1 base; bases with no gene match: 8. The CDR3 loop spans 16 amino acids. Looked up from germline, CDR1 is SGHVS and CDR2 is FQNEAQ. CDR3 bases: TGTGCCAGCAGCTTAGTATGGCTAGCGGGAGGCGGTGAGCAGTTCTTC. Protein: CASSLVWLAGGGEQFF.

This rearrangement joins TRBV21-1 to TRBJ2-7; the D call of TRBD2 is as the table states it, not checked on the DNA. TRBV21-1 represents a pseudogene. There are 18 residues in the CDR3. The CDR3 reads CASSKHTSGSPQEYEQYF. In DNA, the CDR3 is TGTGCCAGCAGCAAACATACTAGCGGGAGTCCCCAAGAGTACGAGCAGTACTTC.

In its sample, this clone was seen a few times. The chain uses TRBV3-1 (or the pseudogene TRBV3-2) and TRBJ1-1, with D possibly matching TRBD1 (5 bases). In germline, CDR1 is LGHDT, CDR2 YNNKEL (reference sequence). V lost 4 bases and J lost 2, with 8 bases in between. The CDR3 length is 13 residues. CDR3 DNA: TGTGCCAGCAGCCTGGGGGGTAACACTGAAGCTTTCTTT. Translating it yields CASSLGGNTEAFF.

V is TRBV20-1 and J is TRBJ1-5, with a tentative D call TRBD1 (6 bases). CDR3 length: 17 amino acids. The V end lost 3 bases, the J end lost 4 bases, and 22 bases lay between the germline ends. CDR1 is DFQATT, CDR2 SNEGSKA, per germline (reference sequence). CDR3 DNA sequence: TGCAGTGCTAGTGAGGGGGGGACATCCTCCATTAATCAGCCCCAGCATTTT. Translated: CSASEGGTSSINQPQHF.

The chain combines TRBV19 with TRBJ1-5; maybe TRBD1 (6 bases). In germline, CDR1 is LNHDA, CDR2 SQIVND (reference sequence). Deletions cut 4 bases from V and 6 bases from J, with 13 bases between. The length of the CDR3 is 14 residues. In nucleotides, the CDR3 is TGTGCCAGTAGTACTACAGGGTACATTCAGCCCCAGCATTTT. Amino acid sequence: CASSTTGYIQPQHF.

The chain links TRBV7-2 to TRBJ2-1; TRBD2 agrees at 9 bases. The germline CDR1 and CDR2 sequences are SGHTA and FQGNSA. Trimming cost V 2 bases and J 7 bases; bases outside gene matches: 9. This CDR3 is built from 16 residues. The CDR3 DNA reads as TGTGCCAGCAGCTTATACGCTAGCGGGGCGGTTAATGAGCAGTTCTTC. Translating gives CASSLYASGAVNEQFF.